This T cell receptor (beta chain) derives from a study of control samples from healthy donors and cancer patients. This CDR3 has 11 residues. With 1 base removed from V and 8 bases from J, the gap between germline ends came to 5 bases. Germline V CDR1 and CDR2: SEHNR, FQNEAQ (reference sequence). Only in-frame clones appear in the TCRdb table, and some are missing; sequencing was by immunoSEQ multiplex PCR. This table has approximately 150,000 clones, just over 85% appearing once. The sequenced sample was blood. The gene calls are TRBV7-9 and TRBJ1-1; the D is unclear. The source of this sequence is a man younger than 35 in good health. The CDR3 DNA is TGTGCCAGCAGCTTAGGAGTGGAAGCTTTCTTT. This translates into CASSLGVEAFF.